In its sample, the clone carrying this T cell receptor beta chain was seen a few times. The antigen is not known. This sample stems from a study of beta chain features in type 1 diabetes. Looking at the study overall: Patients were similar to healthy donors in age and gender (as well as in cell yields). Overall study findings and caveats: Moderately but significantly shorter TCRB CDR3s were found in Type 1 diabetes patients in all four CD4+ subsets. Compared with healthy donors, patients appeared to share more similar naive, central memory and regulatory TCRB repertoires.

Markers CD45RO/CCR7/CD25/CD127/CD95/CD27 served to sort CD4+ naive, central memory, regulatory and stem cell-like memory cells. V gave up 5 bases and J gave up 1 base, with 16 bases separating them. The CDR3 is made up of 16 amino acids. Germline V lookup: CDR1 SGHNT, CDR2 YYREEE (reference sequence). The isolated RNA, all of it, was reverse transcribed, so expressed TCRB transcripts were what got sequenced. The protocol was immunoSEQ multiplex PCR, while the TCRdb copy is restricted to in-frame clones and leaves out a portion. The table includes 300,000 to 400,000 clones, under 8.5% detected once. The TCR was taken from a woman under 30 in good health. The chain employs TRBV5-4 and TRBJ2-4, with a possible D match to TRBD2 (5 bases). The source material was central memory CD4+ T cells from blood. CDR3 in amino acids: CASSLQERKAKNIQYF. The CDR3 DNA is TGTGCCAGCAGTCTCCAGGAGCGGAAGGCCAAAAACATTCAGTACTTC.